The source of this TCR beta chain is a study of T cells after somatic rescue of genetic block. J lost 4 bases, V lost 0 bases, and 3 bases had no gene match. The CDR3 sequence is 14 residues long. The germline V gene has CDR1 GTSNPN and CDR2 SVGIG (reference sequence). The table came from immunoSEQ multiplex PCR; TCRdb's copy has only in-frame clones and leaves some out. The sample lists 110,000 or so clones, over 80% occurring once. Sequencing used peripheral blood mononuclear cells (PBMCs). The source is a woman between 18 and 29 years old. J is TRBJ1-3 and V is TRBV30; 7 bases are a match to TRBD1. The CDR3, as DNA: TGTGCCTGGAGTGTACGGACAGGCGGAAACACCATATATTTT. It yields the protein CAWSVRTGGNTIYF.